These 2 T cell receptor beta chains originate from one sample sequenced in a study of blood T cells in healthy people across ages (dated by TCRdb to the mid-2010s). The library relied on 5' RACE. TCRdb names Illumina HiSeq 2500 as the instrument used. A second PCR of roughly 7 to 12 cycles was run with a J-beta primer mix and a sample-barcoded 5' primer. The public reads were reanalyzed by TCRdb: fastp trimming at Q25, MiXCR alignment, in-frame beta chains only. Each entry is one CDR3 protein sequence, shown with its most common DNA and genes. Counted in this sample were around 620,000 distinct CDR3 sequences; approximately 25% of them appeared once. Clones ranked in the top ten supply 15% to 20% of the sample. What was sequenced was blood. These receptors all come from a woman in her sixties or seventies in good health.

The chain couples TRBV11-2 to TRBJ2-5, with TRBD2 matching over 7 bases. J lost 0 bases, V lost 3 bases, and 7 bases had no gene match. Germline assignment: CDR1 SGHAT and CDR2 FQNNGV. The CDR3 length is 16 residues. CDR3 coding DNA: TGTGCCAGCAGCTTGGCTAGCGGCGGGTACCAAGAGACCCAGTACTTC. It codes for CASSLASGGYQETQYF.

The table lists this clonotype with a few counts. The chain has TRBV12-3 or TRBV12-4 and TRBJ1-5, with D possibly matching TRBD1 (6 bases). Trimming stripped 8 bases from V and 5 bases from J, with 19 bases between. The CDR3 is 15 amino acids. The CDR3 DNA is TGTGCCAGCTCCTTTCGCAGGGGATCGGATCAGCCCCAGCATTTT. It codes for CASSFRRGSDQPQHF.